The present entry profiles one TCR beta chain with its context. Its antigen remains unknown. Primers for the PCR totalled 60 Vbeta and 13 Jbeta. Assay: immunoSEQ multiplex PCR; the TCRdb copy retains only in-frame clones and omits some. This table has roughly 99,000 clones, 60% to 75% appearing once. This entry is derived from a study of cytomegalovirus exposure and HLA in healthy donors. Per germline, CDR1 SGHTA and CDR2 FQGNSA. The CDR3 has 14 amino acids. V lost 5 bases and J 2 bases, leaving 12 bases between the germline ends. Overall study findings and caveats: In terms of immune exposure information, only CMV serostatus was available.

This TCR came from a man aged 25-45 years in good health and CMV-seronegative. The genes are TRBV7-2 and TRBJ2-5; possible D gene TRBD1, 7 bases. Sequencing was done on a sample of PBMCs. For the CDR3, the DNA is TGTGCCAGCAGCCCAGGGGGGAATCAAGAGACCCAGTACTTC. Translation gives CASSPGGNQETQYF.